Below are 27 T cell receptor beta chains sequenced from a single sample in a study of cytomegalovirus exposure and HLA in healthy donors. PCR employed 60 Vbeta and 13 Jbeta primers. Produced via immunoSEQ multiplex PCR; TCRdb's table is partial and in-frame only. In total, the table holds roughly 120,000 clones. What was sequenced was PBMCs. The receptors shown here come from a man aged 25 to 40 in good health and CMV-seronegative.

The V and J genes are TRBV7-3 and TRBJ2-4, with D tentatively TRBD1 (5 bases). Per the germline V gene, CDR1 is SGHTA and CDR2 is FQGTGA. The CDR3 has 13 amino acids. Trimming removed 5 bases from V and 5 bases from J, with 10 bases in between. CDR3 nucleotides: TGTGCCAGCAGCACAGGAGCTCAAAACATTCAGTACTTC. Its protein is CASSTGAQNIQYF. Variable domain in full (rest from reference TRBV7-3 and TRBJ2-4): GAGVSQTPSNKVTEKGKYVELRCDPISGHTALYWYRQSLGQGPEFLIYFQGTGAADDSGLPNDRFFAVRPEGSVSTLKIQRTERGDSAVYLCASSTGAQNIQYFGAGTRLSVL.

The chain is built from TRBV28 and TRBJ1-5; 10 nucleotides match TRBD1. Germline V gives CDR1 MDHEN, CDR2 SYDVKM. J lost 8 bases, V lost 7 bases, and 8 bases had no gene match. This CDR3 has 14 amino acids. This chain's CDR3 is CASITGDRGKPQHF. The CDR3 DNA reads as TGTGCCAGCATCACCGGGGACAGGGGAAAGCCCCAGCATTTT.

The V and J genes are TRBV10-1 and TRBJ2-5, with D maybe TRBD1 (5 bases). Germline CDR1 WNHNN, CDR2 SYGVQD (reference sequence). The CDR3 loop spans 13 amino acids. Trimming took 3 bases from V and 6 from J, leaving 11 bases between them. CDR3 in amino acids: CASSETGKKTQYF. The CDR3 bases are TGCGCCAGCAGTGAAACAGGAAAAAAGACCCAGTACTTC.

This chain uses TRBV7-9 with TRBJ1-4, with D tentatively TRBD1 (6 bases). The V end was cut by 4 bases, the J end by 4 bases, with 10 bases between. From germline, CDR1 is SEHNR and CDR2 FQNEAQ (reference sequence). The CDR3 covers 14 residues. CDR3 in amino acids: CASSYRQDNEKLFF. Written as DNA, the CDR3 is TGTGCCAGCAGCTATCGACAGGATAATGAAAAACTGTTTTTT.

The CDR3 region has the DNA TGTGCTGTTTCTCGGGACACCGGGGAGCTGTTTTTT. Its protein is CAVSRDTGELFF. The genes are TRBV27 and TRBJ2-2; no firm D call. The CDR3 runs to 12 residues. Germline V gene data show CDR1 as MNHEY and CDR2 as SMNVEV (reference sequence).

This rearrangement joins TRBV5-6 to TRBJ2-3; D is perhaps TRBD2 (6 bases). Germline V gene sequence: CDR1 SGHDT, CDR2 YYEEEE. The CDR3 loop spans 14 amino acids. Trimming stripped 0 bases from V and 6 bases from J, with 11 bases between. CDR3 residues: CASSLGLVRDTQYF. The CDR3, as DNA: TGTGCCAGCAGCTTGGGACTAGTTCGGGATACGCAGTATTTT.

The rearrangement links TRBV27 to TRBJ1-5, with a weak D call TRBD1 (5 bases). The CDR3 is made up of 14 amino acids. Germline V gene data show CDR1 as MNHEY and CDR2 as SMNVEV (reference sequence). Trimming stripped 2 bases from V and 5 bases from J, with 10 bases between. The chain's CDR3 is CASSLRQGYQPQHF. In DNA, the CDR3 is TGTGCCAGCAGTTTACGGCAGGGATATCAGCCCCAGCATTTT.

This chain uses TRBV7-2 with TRBJ2-2; D is possibly TRBD1 (5 bases). This CDR3 has 15 amino acids. CDR1 is SGHTA, CDR2 FQGNSA, per germline. V shed 1 base and J shed 5 bases, with 11 bases lying between them. The CDR3 DNA is TGTGCCAGCAGCTTAGTAGGGGTAGGAACCGGGGAGCTGTTTTTT. It encodes CASSLVGVGTGELFF.

The chain is built from TRBV29-1 and TRBJ2-7; 8 bases match TRBD1. Unmatched junction bases numbered 5, after V lost 4 bases and J lost 6 bases. This CDR3 is 12 amino acids long. The germline V gene encodes CDR1 SQVTM and CDR2 ANQGSEA. The CDR3 loop is CSVVRQGSEQYF. The CDR3 DNA is TGCAGCGTTGTTCGACAGGGGTCCGAGCAGTACTTC.

The rearrangement links TRBV6-5 to TRBJ2-3; D unclear. Germline V gene data show CDR1 as MNHEY and CDR2 as SVGAGI. The CDR3 sequence is 9 residues long. As DNA, the CDR3 is TGTGCACTGGTAGATACGCAGTATTTT. It is translated as CALVDTQYF.

This chain links TRBV28 with TRBJ1-2; D possibly corresponds to TRBD1 (5 bases). Trimming removed 6 bases at V and 4 bases at J, with 15 bases between. The CDR3 sequence is 14 residues long. From germline, CDR1 is MDHEN and CDR2 SYDVKM. CDR3 sequence (DNA): TGTGCCAGCAGAACGTCGGGGGTGGCCTATGGCTACACCTTC. It codes for CASRTSGVAYGYTF.

This chain uses TRBV29-1 with TRBJ2-3; TRBD2 matches at 7 bases. The CDR3 spans 14 residues. V was clipped by 5 bases and J by 4 bases; unmatched bases: 9. The germline V gene has CDR1 SQVTM and CDR2 ANQGSEA. The CDR3 loop is CSVLGVAGSDTQYF. The CDR3 DNA is TGCAGCGTTTTGGGGGTAGCGGGCTCAGATACGCAGTATTTT.

The chain links TRBV19 to TRBJ1-1; D gene ambiguous. Trimming removed 1 base from V and 6 bases from J, with 6 bases in between. Germline CDR1 LNHDA, CDR2 SQIVND (reference sequence). The length of the CDR3 is 12 residues. This CDR3 is CASSIGGAEAFF. The CDR3 region has the DNA TGTGCCAGTAGTATAGGAGGCGCTGAAGCTTTCTTT.

This chain's CDR3 is CASSLGLATTDTQYF. CDR3 DNA sequence: TGTGCCAGCAGCTTAGGACTAGCTACCACAGATACGCAGTATTTT. The V gene is TRBV9, the J gene TRBJ2-3, with 8 bases aligning to TRBD2. The CDR3 has 15 amino acids. Germline values: CDR1 SGDLS, CDR2 YYNGEE. The V and J ends lost 4 bases and 2 bases, in that order; junction bases with no gene match: 6.

The chain carries TRBV14 and TRBJ2-3; D unresolved. The CDR3 runs to 15 residues. Germline-derived CDR1 and CDR2 are SGHDN and FVKESK. Trimming left V 1 base short and J 4 bases short, with 12 bases between. CDR3 in amino acids: CASSQGGYWADTQYF. The CDR3, as DNA: TGTGCCAGCAGCCAAGGCGGCTATTGGGCAGATACGCAGTATTTT.

The chain links TRBV7-8 to TRBJ2-3; 10 bases match TRBD2. The germline CDR1 and CDR2 sequences are SGHVS and FQNEAQ. The CDR3 is 15 amino acids. V trimming: 4 bases; J trimming: 4 bases; junction bases outside the gene matches: 5. The CDR3 sequence is CASSYSGRVADTQYF. CDR3 in DNA: TGTGCCAGCAGCTACAGCGGGAGGGTAGCAGATACGCAGTATTTT.

The V call is TRBV6-5, the J call TRBJ2-7; 7 bases align to TRBD2. The CDR3 is made up of 13 amino acids. V was pared by 5 bases and J by 4 bases, with 5 bases of the junction left unmatched. The germline V gene encodes CDR1 MNHEY and CDR2 SVGAGI. CDR3 residues: CASSVGRGYEQYF. The CDR3 nucleotides read TGTGCCAGCAGTGTAGGGAGGGGATACGAGCAGTACTTC.

V usage is TRBV7-2 and J usage is TRBJ2-5, with 9 bases that match TRBD2. The V gene end was trimmed by 5 bases and the J gene end by 5 bases; junction bases not matched to a gene: 12. The CDR3 spans 16 residues. Germline V CDR1 and CDR2: SGHTA, FQGNSA. The CDR3 protein is CASSPARGAGGETQYF. The CDR3 DNA follows: TGTGCCAGCAGCCCCGCCCGCGGGGCGGGGGGGGAGACCCAGTACTTC.

V is TRBV2 and J is TRBJ2-7, with D tentatively TRBD1 (6 bases). This CDR3 is 12 amino acids long. In germline, CDR1 is SNHLY, CDR2 FYNNEI. Between the trimmed V and J ends, which lost 4 bases and 3 bases, there was a span of 7 bases. This chain's CDR3 is CASSADSYEQYF. In nucleotides, the CDR3 is TGTGCCAGCAGTGCGGACAGCTACGAGCAGTACTTC.

The chain uses TRBV7-2 and TRBJ2-1, with TRBD2 matching 11 bases. Germline loops: CDR1 SGHTA, CDR2 FQGNSA. This CDR3 comprises 17 residues. J was trimmed by 7 bases and V by 2 bases; bases with no gene match: 10. The CDR3 loop reads CASSLSTGTSGLNEQFF. The CDR3 nucleotides read TGTGCCAGCAGCTTATCGACCGGGACTAGCGGCTTAAATGAGCAGTTCTTC.

The chain is built from TRBV29-1 and TRBJ2-3; D is unresolved. The germline gives CDR1 SQVTM, CDR2 ANQGSEA. V was shortened by 4 bases and J by 0 bases, with 8 bases between the two germline ends. The CDR3 has 13 residues. The CDR3 spells CSVGDISTDTQYF. The DNA of the CDR3 is TGCAGCGTTGGAGACATCAGCACAGATACGCAGTATTTT.

The gene calls are TRBV7-9 and TRBJ1-1; D is unresolved. The CDR3 spans 12 residues. V was trimmed by 10 bases and J by 0 bases, leaving 9 bases between them. Germline lookup yields CDR1 SEHNR and CDR2 FQNEAQ (reference sequence). This CDR3 reads CATLSMNTEAFF. The DNA for the CDR3 is TGTGCCACGCTGAGCATGAACACTGAAGCTTTCTTT.

V usage is TRBV28 and J usage is TRBJ2-5, with D unresolved. This CDR3 contains 14 residues. Germline CDR1 MDHEN, CDR2 SYDVKM. Trimming left V 5 bases short and J 5 bases short, with 15 bases between. In nucleotides, the CDR3 is TGTGCCAGCAGTCCCCGACTGGTAAGGGAGACCCAGTACTTC. It yields the protein CASSPRLVRETQYF.

V gene TRBV28 combines with J gene TRBJ2-2, with TRBD1 as a possible D gene (6 bases). The germline V gene encodes CDR1 MDHEN and CDR2 SYDVKM. Trimming left V 5 bases short and J 3 bases short, with 10 bases between. The CDR3 loop spans 14 amino acids. The DNA for the CDR3 is TGTGCCAGCAGTGTGACAGGTGACACCGGGGAGCTGTTTTTT. Amino acid sequence: CASSVTGDTGELFF.

V and J are TRBV25-1 and TRBJ2-1, with D possibly matching TRBD2 (6 bases). The germline V gene encodes CDR1 MGHDK and CDR2 SYGVNS. CDR3 length: 14 residues. V was trimmed by 6 bases and J by 4 bases, leaving 13 bases between them. The DNA for the CDR3 is TGTGCCAGCAGCGACGAGGCGGGATACAATGAGCAGTTCTTC. Its translation: CASSDEAGYNEQFF.

The chain employs TRBV5-1 and TRBJ1-1, with a tentative D call TRBD1 (5 bases). Germline CDR1 is SGHRS and CDR2 is YFSETQ. The CDR3 extends over 19 amino acids. The germline V and J ends were trimmed by 0 bases and 0 bases, with 21 bases remaining between them. The DNA for the CDR3 is TGCGCCAGCAGCTTGGATTCCCCCTCGGCAGGGAACCTGAACACTGAAGCTTTCTTT. Protein product: CASSLDSPSAGNLNTEAFF.

V usage is TRBV5-4 and J usage is TRBJ1-2, with TRBD1 as a possible D gene (5 bases). The CDR3 has 15 residues. Germline V lookup: CDR1 SGHNT, CDR2 YYREEE (reference sequence). The V and J ends lost 1 base and 8 bases respectively, with 18 bases between them. CDR3 coding DNA: TGTGCCAGCAGCTTGACGCTCACAGGCCTGGGAGGCTACACCTTC. It encodes CASSLTLTGLGGYTF.